These T cell receptor beta chains were read from a single sample in a study of blood T cell repertoires in COVID-19. The method was immunoSEQ multiplex PCR; TCRdb's version includes in-frame clones alone and lacks a portion of them. The sample yields 380,000 or so clones, about 86% seen once. Sequencing was performed on peripheral blood. These receptors were collected from a woman aged 60 to 75 with COVID-19, enrolled during active disease. Each CDR3 is given with its conserved first and last residue. Fields, in order: V gene, D gene, J gene, clone size, CDR3 DNA, CDR3 protein. D genes are given only for firm matches. Clone size is stated in some rows and not others, as once, few, many or a class when expanded.

TRBV3-1/TRBV3-2	TRBD2	TRBJ2-1	NA	TGTGCCAGCAGCCTGCGACTAGCGGGGGACCAGCAGTTCTTC	CASSLRLAGDQQFF
TRBV27	TRBD1	TRBJ1-1	NA	TGTGCCAGCAGTCTATACAGGGGGCGGGAGACTGAAGCTTTCTTT	CASSLYRGRETEAFF
TRBV6-6	NA	TRBJ2-6	NA	TGTGCCAGCAGTTCGTCAGATTCTGGGGCCAACGTCCTGACTTTC	CASSSSDSGANVLTF
TRBV6-1	NA	TRBJ2-1	NA	TGTGCCAGCAGTGAAGATACCGGGGGCTACAATGAGCAGTTCTTC	CASSEDTGGYNEQFF
TRBV19	TRBD2	TRBJ2-7	few	TGTGCCAGTAGTACGAGCGGGGGCGGTTCCTACGAGCAGTACTTC	CASSTSGGGSYEQYF
TRBV30	NA	TRBJ2-2	once	TGTGCCTGGAGTGTAGGAGCGTACCTGTTTTTT	CAWSVGAYLFF
TRBV2	NA	TRBJ2-1	NA	TGTGCCAGCAAACGAGCGGACTACGACAATGAGCAGTTCTTC	CASKRADYDNEQFF
TRBV18	TRBD1	TRBJ2-3	NA	TGTGCCAGCTCACCCGGGACAGCTTGGGGTACGCAGTATTTT	CASSPGTAWGTQYF
TRBV29-1	TRBD1	TRBJ1-2	NA	TGCAGCGTTCAGGGACAGCGGGGCTACACCTTC	CSVQGQRGYTF
TRBV3-1/TRBV3-2	NA	TRBJ1-1	NA	TGTGCCAGCAGCCACCTAGGGGGGGACACTGAAGCTTTCTTT	CASSHLGGDTEAFF
TRBV6-2/TRBV6-3	TRBD2	TRBJ2-7	NA	TGTGCCAGCAGCGCGACTAGCGGGTTCTCCTACGAGCAGTACTTC	CASSATSGFSYEQYF
TRBV4-3	TRBD2	TRBJ2-1	NA	TGCGCCAGCAGCCAACCCAGCGGGGGTTACAATGAGCAGTTCTTC	CASSQPSGGYNEQFF
TRBV21-1	NA	TRBJ1-5	NA	TGTGCCAGCAGCAGGATACCGGGACAGGGACAGCCCCAGCATTTT	CASSRIPGQGQPQHF
TRBV28	NA	TRBJ2-7	NA	TGTGCCAGCAGCCTTGACAGATATTATGGGCAGTACTTC	CASSLDRYYGQYF
TRBV7-8	TRBD2	TRBJ2-3	NA	TGTGCCAGCAGCTCAGGACTAGCGGGGGTCCCGGTGACAGATACGCAGTATTTT	CASSSGLAGVPVTDTQYF
TRBV27	TRBD2	TRBJ2-6	NA	TGTGCCAGCAGCGCAGCGGGGGGCACGGGGGCCAACGTCCTGACTTTC	CASSAAGGTGANVLTF
TRBV5-6	NA	TRBJ2-7	NA	TGTGCCAGCAGCTTGGAGCGCTCCTACGAGCAGTACTTC	CASSLERSYEQYF
TRBV11-3	NA	TRBJ2-2	NA	TGTGCCAGCAGCTTATATGGCAGAAACACCGGGGAGCTGTTTTTT	CASSLYGRNTGELFF
TRBV4-1	NA	TRBJ1-3	NA	TGCGCCAGCAGCTCTCGGGGCAGGGGCGACTCTGGAAACACCATATATTTT	CASSSRGRGDSGNTIYF
TRBV1	NA	TRBJ2-7	NA	TGCACCAGCAGCCTCCCCGGGGGCCCACAGGGGTACGAGCAGTACTTC	CTSSLPGGPQGYEQYF
TRBV2	NA	TRBJ2-4	NA	TGTGCCAGCATACAGGGCTTAGCCAAAAACATTCAGTACTTC	CASIQGLAKNIQYF
TRBV15	TRBD1	TRBJ1-5	NA	TGTGCCACCAGCCGGGATGGGACAGTATATCAGCCCCAGCATTTT	CATSRDGTVYQPQHF
TRBV2	NA	TRBJ1-2	NA	TGTGCCAGCAGCGAAGGATATGAGGGCTACACCTTC	CASSEGYEGYTF
TRBV9	TRBD1	TRBJ1-2	NA	TGTGCCAGCAGCGTAGACTTCGGGACAGGGGCTAGGAGTGGCTACACCTTC	CASSVDFGTGARSGYTF
TRBV9	TRBD1	TRBJ1-2	NA	TGTGCCAGCAGCGTAGTGACAGGGAACTATGGCTACACCTTC	CASSVVTGNYGYTF
TRBV4-1	TRBD1	TRBJ1-2	NA	TGCGCCAGCAGCCAAGTCCACAGGGGCGGCTATGGCTACACCTTC	CASSQVHRGGYGYTF
TRBV14	TRBD1	TRBJ2-7	NA	TGTGCCAGCAGCCTATATGGGGGGACAGGGTACTACGAGCAGTACTTC	CASSLYGGTGYYEQYF
TRBV18	NA	TRBJ2-5	NA	TGTGCCAGCTCAACTTACCAAGAGACCCAGTACTTC	CASSTYQETQYF
TRBV15	NA	TRBJ1-1	NA	TGTGCCACCAGCAGAGATCTAAGGAGGACTGAAGCTTTCTTT	CATSRDLRRTEAFF
TRBV4-1	NA	TRBJ2-3	NA	TGCGCCAGCAGCCAATCTATGGGCACAGATACGCAGTATTTT	CASSQSMGTDTQYF
TRBV21-1	NA	TRBJ2-7	NA	TGTGCCAGCAAGACCGACAGGGCAAAAATCGACGAGCAGTACTTC	CASKTDRAKIDEQYF
TRBV12-3/TRBV12-4	TRBD2	TRBJ2-2	few	TGTGCCTCTCTCCGGGGGGCCGGGGAGCTGTTTTTT	CASLRGAGELFF
TRBV5-1	TRBD2	TRBJ2-7	NA	TGCGCCAGCAGCTTGGGCACTAGCGGGGGCGACTACGAGCAGTACTTC	CASSLGTSGGDYEQYF
TRBV6-4	TRBD2	TRBJ2-2	NA	TGTGCCAGCAGTGACACCCCCCTAGCGGGGGGATTCTACACCGGGGAGCTGTTTTTT	CASSDTPLAGGFYTGELFF
TRBV5-1	NA	TRBJ2-3	NA	TGCGCCAGCAGCTACATTAGCACAGATACGCAGTATTTT	CASSYISTDTQYF
TRBV5-3	TRBD1	TRBJ2-3	NA	TGTGCCAGAAGCTTCCCGGGACAGGGGGGCACAGATACGCAGTATTTT	CARSFPGQGGTDTQYF
TRBV19	TRBD1	TRBJ2-3	NA	TGTGCCAGTAGTATGACAGGGGCCACAGATACGCAGTATTTT	CASSMTGATDTQYF